The 8 T cell receptor beta chains in this list originate from one sample, sequenced in a study of T cells in Graves' hyperthyroidism and ophthalmopathy. The source material, RNA transcripts, was used to amplify TCR beta CDR3 regions. First-round RT-PCR of the TCR CDR3 relied on the HTBI primer set. In TCRdb, the multiplex PCR reads were re-called with MiXCR into one record per CDR3 protein. The sample contains approximately 530,000 distinct CDR3 sequences, around 20% of which appear only once. Material for sequencing was blood. These TCRs come from a man between 35 and 55 years old with Graves' ophthalmopathy.

The chain uses TRBV20-1 and TRBJ2-1; no clear D. V gave up 3 bases and J gave up 9 bases, with 9 bases separating them. Germline V lookup: CDR1 DFQATT, CDR2 SNEGSKA (reference sequence). The CDR3 has 11 residues. The CDR3 DNA reads TGCAGTGCTAGTAGTGGCAGTGAGCAGTTCTTC. Its translation: CSASSGSEQFF.

The V call is TRBV6-2 or TRBV6-3, the J call TRBJ1-2; a possible D gene is TRBD1 (6 bases). Trimming took 7 bases from V and 8 from J, leaving 17 bases between them. The CDR3 is made up of 13 amino acids. Germline lookup yields CDR1 MNHEY and CDR2 SVGEGT. CDR3 bases: TGTGCCAGCATGAATGCAGGGGCAGCAGGCTACACCTTC. It specifies CASMNAGAAGYTF.

This chain joins TRBV6-1 and TRBJ2-7; TRBD2 matches 9 bases. In germline, CDR1 is MNHNS, CDR2 SASEGT. J was trimmed by 1 base and V by 5 bases; bases with no gene match: 12. The CDR3 sequence is 17 residues long. Written as DNA, the CDR3 is TGTGCCAGCAGTCACGGGGGTAGCGGGGGTCCGTCCTACGAGCAGTACTTC. Its translation: CASSHGGSGGPSYEQYF.

This clonotype was seen more than once but under ten times. The chain couples TRBV20-1 to TRBJ2-1, with 12 nucleotides matching TRBD2. Germline CDR1 reads DFQATT; CDR2 reads SNEGSKA (reference sequence). This CDR3 contains 14 residues. The V and J ends lost 3 bases and 7 bases, in that order; junction bases with no gene match: 4. CDR3 in amino acids: CSARELAGGNEQFF. In nucleotides, the CDR3 is TGCAGTGCTAGGGAACTAGCGGGAGGAAATGAGCAGTTCTTC.

Details on this clonotype: Germline and junction disagree at one end, which may indicate a read error. The V and J genes are TRBV5-1 and TRBJ1-1; D is uncertain. Germline V lookup: CDR1 SGHRS, CDR2 YFSETQ. This CDR3 spans 15 amino acids. CDR3 in amino acids: CASSQNRDGNTEAFF. The CDR3 bases are TGTGCCAGCAGCCAGAATAGGGATGGAAACACTGAAGCTTTCTTT.

The chain links TRBV20-1 to TRBJ2-7, with a tentative D call TRBD1 (7 bases). The CDR3 covers 14 residues. Trimming cost V 3 bases and J 2 bases, with 14 bases left between them. The germline CDR1 and CDR2 sequences are DFQATT and SNEGSKA (reference sequence). The CDR3 DNA reads as TGCAGTGCTAGGAGACAGGGAGGAACCTACGAGCAGTACTTC. This gives the protein CSARRQGGTYEQYF.

In this sample, this clonotype turned up many times. V usage is TRBV20-1 and J usage is TRBJ2-2; 12 nucleotides line up with TRBD2. This CDR3 is 16 amino acids long. V shed 3 bases, J shed 4 bases, and the junction held 6 bases outside the gene matches. Per the germline V gene, CDR1 is DFQATT and CDR2 is SNEGSKA (reference sequence). CDR3 in amino acids: CSARWLAGGVTGELFF. The CDR3 nucleotides are TGCAGTGCTAGGTGGCTAGCGGGAGGGGTCACCGGGGAGCTGTTTTTT.

J is TRBJ2-6 and V is TRBV5-1; D gene uncertain. CDR3 length: 14 residues. V lost 5 bases, J lost 0 bases, and 6 bases lay in between. Germline V gene data show CDR1 as SGHRS and CDR2 as YFSETQ. For the CDR3, the DNA is TGCGCCAGCAGTTCCTTCTCTGGGGCCAACGTCCTGACTTTC. Translation: CASSSFSGANVLTF.